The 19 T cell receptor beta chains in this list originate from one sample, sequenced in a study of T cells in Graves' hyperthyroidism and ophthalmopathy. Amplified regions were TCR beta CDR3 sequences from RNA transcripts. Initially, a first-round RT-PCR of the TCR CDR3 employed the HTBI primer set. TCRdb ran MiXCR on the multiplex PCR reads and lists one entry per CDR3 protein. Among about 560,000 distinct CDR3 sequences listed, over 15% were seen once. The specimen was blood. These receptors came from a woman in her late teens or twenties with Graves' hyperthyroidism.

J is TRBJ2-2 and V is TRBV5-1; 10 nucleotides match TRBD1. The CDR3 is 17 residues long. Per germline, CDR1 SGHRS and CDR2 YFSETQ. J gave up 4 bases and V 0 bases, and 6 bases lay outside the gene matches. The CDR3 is CASSLAPGTGVTGELFF. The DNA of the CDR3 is TGCGCCAGCAGCTTGGCCCCCGGGACAGGGGTCACCGGGGAGCTGTTTTTT.

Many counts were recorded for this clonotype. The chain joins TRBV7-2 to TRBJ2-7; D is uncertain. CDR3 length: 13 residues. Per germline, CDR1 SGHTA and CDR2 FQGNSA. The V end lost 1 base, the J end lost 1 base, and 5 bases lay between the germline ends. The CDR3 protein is CASSLDGSYEQYF. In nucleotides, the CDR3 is TGTGCCAGCAGCTTAGACGGATCCTACGAGCAGTACTTC. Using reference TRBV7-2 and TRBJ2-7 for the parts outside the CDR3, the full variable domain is GAGVSQSPSNKVTEKGKDVELRCDPISGHTALYWYRQSLGQGLEFLIYFQGNSAPDKSGLPSDRFSAERTGGSVSTLTIQRTQQEDSAVYLCASSLDGSYEQYFGPGTRLTVT.

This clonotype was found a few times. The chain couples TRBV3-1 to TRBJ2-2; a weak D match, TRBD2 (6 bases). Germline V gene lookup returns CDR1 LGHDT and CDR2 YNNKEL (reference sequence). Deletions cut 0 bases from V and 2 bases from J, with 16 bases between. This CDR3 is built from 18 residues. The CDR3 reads CASSQDLGGLSNTGELFF. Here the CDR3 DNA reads TGTGCCAGCAGCCAAGATCTCGGTGGACTATCTAACACCGGGGAGCTGTTTTTT.

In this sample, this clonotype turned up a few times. In DNA form, the CDR3 reads TGTGCCACCGACGACAGGTCAGCCTACGAGCAGTACTTC. Protein product: CATDDRSAYEQYF. V gene TRBV28 combines with J gene TRBJ2-7; tentative D call: TRBD1 (6 bases). The germline V gene has CDR1 MDHEN and CDR2 SYDVKM. V was shortened by 10 bases and J by 2 bases, with 15 bases between the two germline ends. CDR3 length: 13 amino acids. Full variable domain (outside the CDR3, taken from reference TRBV28 and TRBJ2-7): DVKVTQSSRYLVKRTGEKVFLECVQDMDHENMFWYRQDPGLGLRLIYFSYDVKMKEKGDIPEGYSVSREKKERFSLILESASTNQTSMYLCATDDRSAYEQYFGPGTRLTVT.

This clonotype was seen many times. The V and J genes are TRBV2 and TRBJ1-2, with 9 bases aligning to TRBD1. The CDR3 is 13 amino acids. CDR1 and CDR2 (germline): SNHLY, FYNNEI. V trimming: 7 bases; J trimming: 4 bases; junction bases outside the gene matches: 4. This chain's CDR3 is CASTTGGGYGYTF. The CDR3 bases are TGTGCCAGCACTACAGGGGGCGGCTATGGCTACACCTTC.

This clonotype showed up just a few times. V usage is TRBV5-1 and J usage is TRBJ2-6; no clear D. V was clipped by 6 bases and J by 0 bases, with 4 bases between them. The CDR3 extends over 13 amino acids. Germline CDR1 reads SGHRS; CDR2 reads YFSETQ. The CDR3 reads CASKNSGANVLTF. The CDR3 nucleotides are TGCGCCAGCAAGAACTCTGGGGCCAACGTCCTGACTTTC.

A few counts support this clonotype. The CDR3 region is CASRYTANYGYTF. In DNA, the CDR3 is TGTGCCAGCAGATACACAGCTAACTATGGCTACACCTTC. The chain employs TRBV6-6 and TRBJ1-2; no definite D call. Germline loops: CDR1 MNHNY, CDR2 SVGAGI (reference sequence). The CDR3 has 13 amino acids. The germline V and J ends were trimmed by 6 bases and 0 bases, with 8 bases remaining between them.

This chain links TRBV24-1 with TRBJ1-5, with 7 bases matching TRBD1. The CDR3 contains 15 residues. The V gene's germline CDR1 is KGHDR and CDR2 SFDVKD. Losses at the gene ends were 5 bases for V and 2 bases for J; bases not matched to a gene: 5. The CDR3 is CATSALDRGNQPQHF. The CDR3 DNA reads TGTGCCACCAGTGCCCTCGACAGGGGCAATCAGCCCCAGCATTTT.

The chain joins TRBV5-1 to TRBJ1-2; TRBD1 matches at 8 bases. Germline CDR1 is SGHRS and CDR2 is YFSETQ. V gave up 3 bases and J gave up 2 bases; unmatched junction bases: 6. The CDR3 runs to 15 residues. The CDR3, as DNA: TGCGCCAGCAGCTCGCAGGGGGCGCGGAACTATGGCTACACCTTC. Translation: CASSSQGARNYGYTF. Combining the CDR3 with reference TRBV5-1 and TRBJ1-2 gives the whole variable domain KAGVTQTPRYLIKTRGQQVTLSCSPISGHRSVSWYQQTPGQGLQFLFEYFSETQRNKGNFPGRFSGRQFSNSRSEMNVSTLELGDSALYLCASSSQGARNYGYTFGSGTRLTVV.

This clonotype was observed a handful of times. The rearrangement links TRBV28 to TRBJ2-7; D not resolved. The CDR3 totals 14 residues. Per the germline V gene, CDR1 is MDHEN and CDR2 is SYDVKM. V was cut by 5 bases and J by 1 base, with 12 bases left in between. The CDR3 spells CASSPPTDSYEQYF. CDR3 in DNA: TGTGCCAGCAGTCCTCCGACGGATTCCTACGAGCAGTACTTC.

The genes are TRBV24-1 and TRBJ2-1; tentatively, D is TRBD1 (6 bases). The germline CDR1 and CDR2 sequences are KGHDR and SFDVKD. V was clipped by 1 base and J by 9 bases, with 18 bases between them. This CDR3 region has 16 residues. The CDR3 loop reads CATSDFNRARPSEQFF. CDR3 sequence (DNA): TGTGCCACCAGTGATTTTAACAGGGCCCGGCCCAGTGAGCAGTTCTTC.

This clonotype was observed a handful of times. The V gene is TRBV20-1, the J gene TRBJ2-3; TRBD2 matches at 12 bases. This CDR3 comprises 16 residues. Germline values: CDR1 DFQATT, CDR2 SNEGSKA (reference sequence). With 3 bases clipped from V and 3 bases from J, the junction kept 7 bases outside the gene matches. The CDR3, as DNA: TGCAGTGCTAGCGTGCTAGCGGGGGGGACAACAGATACGCAGTATTTT. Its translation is CSASVLAGGTTDTQYF.

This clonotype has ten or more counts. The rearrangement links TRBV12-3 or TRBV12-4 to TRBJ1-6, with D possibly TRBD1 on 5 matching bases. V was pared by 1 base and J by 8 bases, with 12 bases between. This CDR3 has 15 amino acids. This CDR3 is CASSLGWGYHSPLHF. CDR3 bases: TGTGCCAGCAGTTTAGGATGGGGGTACCATTCACCCCTCCACTTT.

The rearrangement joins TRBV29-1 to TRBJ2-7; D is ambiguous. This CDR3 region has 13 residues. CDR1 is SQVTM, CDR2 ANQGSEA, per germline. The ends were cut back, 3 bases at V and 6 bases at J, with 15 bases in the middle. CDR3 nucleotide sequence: TGCAGCGTTGATGGATTTCCTCGGCGCGAGCAGTACTTC. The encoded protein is CSVDGFPRREQYF.

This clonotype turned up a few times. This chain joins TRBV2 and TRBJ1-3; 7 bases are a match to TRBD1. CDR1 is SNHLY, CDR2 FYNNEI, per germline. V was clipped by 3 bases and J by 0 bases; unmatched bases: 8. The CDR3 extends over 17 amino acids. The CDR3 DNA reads TGTGCCAGCAGTGACGTCCCAGGGGGTTTCTCTGGAAACACCATATATTTT. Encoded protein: CASSDVPGGFSGNTIYF.

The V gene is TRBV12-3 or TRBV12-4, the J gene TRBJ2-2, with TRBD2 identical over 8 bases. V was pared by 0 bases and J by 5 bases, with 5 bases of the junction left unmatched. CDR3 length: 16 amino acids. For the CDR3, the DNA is TGTGCCAGCAGTTTAGCGCCGGCGGGGGGAACCGGGGAGCTGTTTTTT. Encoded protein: CASSLAPAGGTGELFF.

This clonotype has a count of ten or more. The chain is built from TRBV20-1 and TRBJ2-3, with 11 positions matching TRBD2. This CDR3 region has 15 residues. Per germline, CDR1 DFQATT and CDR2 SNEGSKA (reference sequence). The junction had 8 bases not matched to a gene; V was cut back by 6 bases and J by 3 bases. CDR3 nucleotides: TGCAGTGCCGCCGGGACTAGCGGTTTTACAGATACGCAGTATTTT. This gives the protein CSAAGTSGFTDTQYF.

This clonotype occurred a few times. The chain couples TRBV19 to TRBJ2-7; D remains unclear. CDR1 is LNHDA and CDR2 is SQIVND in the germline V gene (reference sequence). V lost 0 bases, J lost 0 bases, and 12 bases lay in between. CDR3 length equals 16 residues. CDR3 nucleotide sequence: TGTGCCAGTAGTATAGATCCATCTGGCAACTCCTACGAGCAGTACTTC. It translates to CASSIDPSGNSYEQYF.

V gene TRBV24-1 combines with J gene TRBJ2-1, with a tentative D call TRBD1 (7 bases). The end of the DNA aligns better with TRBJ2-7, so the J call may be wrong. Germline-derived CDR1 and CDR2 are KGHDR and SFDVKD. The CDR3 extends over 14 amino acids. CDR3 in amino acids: CATNPGGSYNEQYF. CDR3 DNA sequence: TGTGCCACCAACCCAGGGGGGTCCTACAATGAGCAGTACTTC.